The clone carrying this T cell receptor beta chain appeared once. Its antigen is still unknown. Assay used: immunoSEQ multiplex PCR; TCRdb lists only in-frame clones, some missing. The sample lists about 15,000 clones, 52% seen once, with around 34% in the top ten. This entry belongs to a study of cytotoxic CD8 clonotypes in ibrutinib-treated CLL. Overall study results and limits: Baseline clonality was higher than in age-matched healthy donors and moved in step with circulating CD8+ T-cell counts. Public clonotypes were uncommon and contracted or stayed stable on treatment.

This receptor was identified in a human donor with chronic lymphocytic leukemia. The material sequenced was PBMCs, taken at a roughly 25-month disease-progression time point, from a patient treated with ibrutinib.

CDR3 region: CASSLLQGSGNTIYF. CDR3 DNA: TGCGCCAGCAGCCTCCTGCAGGGTTCTGGAAACACCATATATTTT. This rearrangement joins TRBV4-1 to TRBJ1-3, with D possibly TRBD1 on 5 matching bases. The CDR3 is made up of 15 amino acids. Germline V gene lookup returns CDR1 MGHRA and CDR2 YSYEKL. Trimming pared 4 bases from V and 1 base from J, leaving 11 bases between.